This T cell receptor beta chain was sequenced for a study of T cells in Graves' hyperthyroidism and ophthalmopathy. The CDR3 consists of 15 residues. V lost 5 bases and J lost 7, with 18 bases in between. The source material, RNA transcripts, was used to amplify TCR beta CDR3 regions. Primed by the HTBI set, a first-round RT-PCR was run on the TCR CDR3. MiXCR was run by TCRdb on the multiplex PCR reads, yielding one entry per CDR3 protein. The sample includes 250,000 or so distinct CDR3 sequences, roughly 15% of them seen just once. This clonotype was counted at least ten times. This chain uses TRBV12-3 or TRBV12-4 with TRBJ1-5; no clear D gene. This receptor was identified in a woman aged 45-65 years with Graves' hyperthyroidism that later progressed to Graves' ophthalmopathy. Specimen: blood. CDR3 in amino acids: CASSPDRTDGQPQHF. The CDR3 nucleotides read TGTGCCAGCAGTCCCGACCGGACTGATGGGCAGCCCCAGCATTTT.